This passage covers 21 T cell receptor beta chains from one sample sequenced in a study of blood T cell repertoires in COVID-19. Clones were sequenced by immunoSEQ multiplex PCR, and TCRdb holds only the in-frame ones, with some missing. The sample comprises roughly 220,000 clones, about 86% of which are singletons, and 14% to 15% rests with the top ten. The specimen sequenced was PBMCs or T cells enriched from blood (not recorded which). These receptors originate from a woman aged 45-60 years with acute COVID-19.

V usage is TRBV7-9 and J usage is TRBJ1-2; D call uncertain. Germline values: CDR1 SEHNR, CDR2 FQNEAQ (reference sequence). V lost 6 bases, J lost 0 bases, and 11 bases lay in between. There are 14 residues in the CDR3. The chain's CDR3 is CASREQQTNYGYTF. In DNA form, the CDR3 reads TGTGCCAGCAGAGAACAGCAGACTAACTATGGCTACACCTTC. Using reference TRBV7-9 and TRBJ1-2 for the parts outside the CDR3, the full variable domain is DTGVSQNPRHKITKRGQNVTFRCDPISEHNRLYWYRQTLGQGPEFLTYFQNEAQLEKSRLLSDRFSAERPKGSFSTLEIQRTEQGDSAMYLCASREQQTNYGYTFGSGTRLTVV.

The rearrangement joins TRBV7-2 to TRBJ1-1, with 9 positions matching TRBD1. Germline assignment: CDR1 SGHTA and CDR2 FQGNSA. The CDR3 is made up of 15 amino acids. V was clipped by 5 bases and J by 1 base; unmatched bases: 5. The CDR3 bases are TGTGCCAGCAGCCCCAGACAGGGGGAGAACACTGAAGCTTTCTTT. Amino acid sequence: CASSPRQGENTEAFF.

The CDR3: CASRDTGGSGANVLTF. The CDR3 region has the DNA TGTGCCAGCAGAGATACAGGGGGCTCTGGGGCCAACGTCCTGACTTTC. The V and J genes are TRBV28 and TRBJ2-6; 8 bases fit TRBD1. Trimming took 6 bases from V and 0 from J; bases not matched to a gene: 4. CDR1 MDHEN and CDR2 SYDVKM come from the germline V gene. The CDR3 is made up of 16 amino acids.

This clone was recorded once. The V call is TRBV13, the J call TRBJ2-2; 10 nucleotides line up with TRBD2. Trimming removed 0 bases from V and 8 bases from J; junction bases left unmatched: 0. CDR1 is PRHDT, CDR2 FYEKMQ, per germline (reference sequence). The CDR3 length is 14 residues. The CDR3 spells CASSLGGLAGELFF. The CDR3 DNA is TGTGCCAGCAGCTTAGGGGGACTAGCGGGGGAGCTGTTTTTT.

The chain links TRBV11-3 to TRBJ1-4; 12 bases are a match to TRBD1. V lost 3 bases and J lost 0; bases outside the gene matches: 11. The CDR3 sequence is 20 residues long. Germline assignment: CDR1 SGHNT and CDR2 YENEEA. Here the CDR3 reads CASSFQDGTGGNATNEKLFF. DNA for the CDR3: TGTGCCAGCAGCTTCCAAGACGGGACAGGGGGCAACGCAACTAATGAAAAACTGTTTTTT.

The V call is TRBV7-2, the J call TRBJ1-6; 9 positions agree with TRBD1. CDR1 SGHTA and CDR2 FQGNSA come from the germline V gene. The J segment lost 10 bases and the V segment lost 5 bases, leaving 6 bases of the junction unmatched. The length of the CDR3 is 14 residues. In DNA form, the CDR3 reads TGTGCCAGCAGCCCGGGACAGGGCACGTCACCCCTCCACTTT. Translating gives CASSPGQGTSPLHF. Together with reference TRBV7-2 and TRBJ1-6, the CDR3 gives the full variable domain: GAGVSQSPSNKVTEKGKDVELRCDPISGHTALYWYRQSLGQGLEFLIYFQGNSAPDKSGLPSDRFSAERTGGSVSTLTIQRTQQEDSAVYLCASSPGQGTSPLHFGNGTRLTVT.

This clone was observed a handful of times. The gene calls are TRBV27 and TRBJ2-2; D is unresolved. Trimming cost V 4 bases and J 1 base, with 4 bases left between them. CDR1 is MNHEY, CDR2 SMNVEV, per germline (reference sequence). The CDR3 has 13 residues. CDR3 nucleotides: TGTGCCAGCAGTTCCTGGAACACCGGGGAGCTGTTTTTT. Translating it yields CASSSWNTGELFF.

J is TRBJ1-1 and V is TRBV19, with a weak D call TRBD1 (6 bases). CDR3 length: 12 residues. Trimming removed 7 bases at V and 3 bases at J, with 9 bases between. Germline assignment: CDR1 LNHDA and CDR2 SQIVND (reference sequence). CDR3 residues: CASKDSYTEAFF. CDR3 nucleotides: TGTGCCAGTAAGGACAGTTACACTGAAGCTTTCTTT.

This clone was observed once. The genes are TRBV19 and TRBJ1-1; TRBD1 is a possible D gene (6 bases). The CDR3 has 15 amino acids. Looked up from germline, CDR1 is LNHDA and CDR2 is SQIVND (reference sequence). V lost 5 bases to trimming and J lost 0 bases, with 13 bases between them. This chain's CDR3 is CASSSDRRMNTEAFF. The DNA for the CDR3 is TGTGCCAGTAGTTCGGACAGACGAATGAACACTGAAGCTTTCTTT.

The CDR3 reads CASSPYKGQSSYNSPLHF. The CDR3 bases are TGTGCCAGCTCACCATATAAGGGACAGAGCTCCTATAATTCACCCCTCCACTTT. The V call is TRBV18, the J call TRBJ1-6, with 7 bases aligning to TRBD1. Trimming took 2 bases from V and 0 from J; bases not matched to a gene: 7. This CDR3 is built from 18 residues. CDR1 is KGHSH, CDR2 LQKENI, per germline.

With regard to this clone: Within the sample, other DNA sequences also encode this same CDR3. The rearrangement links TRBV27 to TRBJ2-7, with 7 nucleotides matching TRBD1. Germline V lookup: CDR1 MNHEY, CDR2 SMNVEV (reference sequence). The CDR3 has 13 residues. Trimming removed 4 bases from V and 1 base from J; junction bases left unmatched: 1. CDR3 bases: TGTGCCAGCAGTTACAGGGGATCCTACGAGCAGTACTTC. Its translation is CASSYRGSYEQYF.

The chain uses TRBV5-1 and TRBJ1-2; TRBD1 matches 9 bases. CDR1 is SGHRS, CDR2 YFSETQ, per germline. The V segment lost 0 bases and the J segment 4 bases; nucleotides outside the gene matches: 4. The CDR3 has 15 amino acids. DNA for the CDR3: TGCGCCAGCAGCTTGGACAGGGGGCTTTTCTATGGCTACACCTTC. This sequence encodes CASSLDRGLFYGYTF.

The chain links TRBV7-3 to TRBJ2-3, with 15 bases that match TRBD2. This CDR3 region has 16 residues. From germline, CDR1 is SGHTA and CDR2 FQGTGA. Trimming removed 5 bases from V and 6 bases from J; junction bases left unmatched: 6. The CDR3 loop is CASSLGTSGRSDTQYF. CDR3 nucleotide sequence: TGTGCCAGCAGCCTGGGGACTAGCGGGAGGTCTGATACGCAGTATTTT.

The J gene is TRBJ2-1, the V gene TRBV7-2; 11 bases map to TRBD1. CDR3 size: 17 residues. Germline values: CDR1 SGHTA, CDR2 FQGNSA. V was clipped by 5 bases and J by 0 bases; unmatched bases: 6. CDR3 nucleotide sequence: TGTGCCAGCAGCCCGGGACAGGGGGGGAGCTCCTACAATGAGCAGTTCTTC. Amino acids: CASSPGQGGSSYNEQFF.

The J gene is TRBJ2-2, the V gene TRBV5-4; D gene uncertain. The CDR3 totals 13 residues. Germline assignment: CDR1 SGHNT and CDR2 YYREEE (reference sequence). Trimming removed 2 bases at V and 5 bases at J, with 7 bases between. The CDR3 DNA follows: TGTGCCAGCAGCTTTTCGAGGACCGGGGAGCTGTTTTTT. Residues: CASSFSRTGELFF.

CDR3: CASSEVNWNTEAFF. Written as DNA, the CDR3 is TGTGCCAGCAGTGAAGTCAATTGGAACACTGAAGCTTTCTTT. The chain uses TRBV2 and TRBJ1-1, with D uncertain. Germline CDR1 reads SNHLY; CDR2 reads FYNNEI. CDR3 size: 14 residues. V was pared by 1 base and J by 1 base, with 7 bases between.

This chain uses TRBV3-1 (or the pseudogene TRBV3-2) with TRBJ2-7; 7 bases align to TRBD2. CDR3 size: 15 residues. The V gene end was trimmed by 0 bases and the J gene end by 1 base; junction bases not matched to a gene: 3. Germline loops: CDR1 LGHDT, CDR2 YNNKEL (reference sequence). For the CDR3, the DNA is TGTGCCAGCAGCCAAGAATGGGGGGGTTCCTACGAGCAGTACTTC. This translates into CASSQEWGGSYEQYF.

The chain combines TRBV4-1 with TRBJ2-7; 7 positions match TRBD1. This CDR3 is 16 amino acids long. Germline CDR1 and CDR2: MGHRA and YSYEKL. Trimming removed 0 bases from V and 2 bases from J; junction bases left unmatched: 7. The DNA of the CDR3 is TGCGCCAGCAGCCAAGATTTGGTGCAGGGGGCCTACGAGCAGTACTTC. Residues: CASSQDLVQGAYEQYF.

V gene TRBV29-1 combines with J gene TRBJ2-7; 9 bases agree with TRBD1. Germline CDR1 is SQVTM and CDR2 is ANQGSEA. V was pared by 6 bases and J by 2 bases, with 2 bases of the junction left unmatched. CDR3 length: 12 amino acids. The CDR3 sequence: CSVGTGTYEQYF. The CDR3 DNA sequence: TGCAGCGTAGGGACAGGGACCTACGAGCAGTACTTC.

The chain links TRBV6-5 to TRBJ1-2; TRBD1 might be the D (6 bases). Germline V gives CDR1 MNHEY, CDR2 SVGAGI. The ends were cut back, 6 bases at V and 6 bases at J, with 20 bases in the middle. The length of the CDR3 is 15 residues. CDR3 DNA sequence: TGTGCCAGCAGCTCCACAGGGTTTACAAAGGATGGCTACACCTTC. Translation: CASSSTGFTKDGYTF.

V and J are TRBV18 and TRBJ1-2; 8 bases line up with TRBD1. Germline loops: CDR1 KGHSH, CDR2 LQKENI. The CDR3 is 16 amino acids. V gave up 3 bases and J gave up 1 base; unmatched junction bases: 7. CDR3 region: CASSPPGQAFNYGYTF. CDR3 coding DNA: TGTGCCAGCTCACCTCCGGGACAGGCCTTTAACTATGGCTACACCTTC.